The 3 T cell receptor beta chains reported below all come from one sample, sequenced in a study of blood T cell repertoires in COVID-19. Assay: immunoSEQ multiplex PCR; the TCRdb copy retains only in-frame clones and omits some. In the table there are some 260,000 clones, 70% to 90% of which are singletons. Sequenced: peripheral blood. The receptors shown here come from a woman aged 40 to 50 who had recovered from COVID-19.

The chain carries TRBV3-1 (or the pseudogene TRBV3-2) and TRBJ2-5; 8 bases line up with TRBD1. The CDR3 sequence is 16 residues long. The germline V gene has CDR1 LGHDT and CDR2 YNNKEL (reference sequence). The ends lost 2 bases at V and 4 bases at J; junction bases unmatched: 9. The CDR3 nucleotides read TGTGCCAGCAGCCAATACCAGACAGGGGTCGGAGAGACCCAGTACTTC. This translates into CASSQYQTGVGETQYF.

The chain has TRBV5-4 and TRBJ2-3; a possible D gene is TRBD2 (5 bases). The CDR3 loop spans 13 amino acids. Germline CDR1 is SGHNT and CDR2 is YYREEE (reference sequence). Trimming removed 4 bases from V and 4 bases from J, with 10 bases in between. CDR3 in DNA: TGTGCCAGCAGCCCGGAGGTAGCAGATACGCAGTATTTT. It specifies CASSPEVADTQYF.

V gene TRBV18 combines with J gene TRBJ2-1; 10 bases are a match to TRBD2. The CDR3 consists of 17 residues. In germline, CDR1 is KGHSH, CDR2 LQKENI. V was pared by 3 bases and J by 0 bases, with 5 bases of the junction left unmatched. CDR3 loop: CASSPWTSGSSYNEQFF. The CDR3 DNA is TGTGCCAGCTCACCCTGGACTAGCGGAAGCTCCTACAATGAGCAGTTCTTC.